These 20 T cell receptor beta chains came from one sample sequenced in a study of shared clonotypes between healthy human individuals. Here immunoSEQ multiplex PCR was the method, and the copy in TCRdb shows in-frame clones only, minus some. The sample records 2 million to 3 million clones, over 85% being singletons. The material sequenced was naive CD4+ T cells from PBMCs. Subset reported: CD45RA+ positively selected. The receptor set was obtained from a man between 18 and 35 years old in good health. Some clones in this sample may be carry-over from other donors' samples.

V and J are TRBV4-2 and TRBJ2-1; TRBD2 aligns across 8 bases. The CDR3 totals 15 residues. Germline V gene lookup returns CDR1 LGHNA and CDR2 YNFKEQ. Trimming removed 1 base from V and 3 bases from J; junction bases left unmatched: 2. The CDR3 DNA reads as TGTGCCAGCAGCCAAGGACTAGCGAACTACAATGAGCAGTTCTTC. Its translation: CASSQGLANYNEQFF.

The chain recombines TRBV7-9 with TRBJ2-1; D possibly matches TRBD1 or TRBD2 (5 bases each). The CDR3 loop spans 11 amino acids. The V gene lost 5 bases and the J gene lost 12 bases, with 11 bases spanning the gap. The germline V gene has CDR1 SEHNR and CDR2 FQNEAQ (reference sequence). The CDR3 here is CASSTGTGQFF. Here the CDR3 DNA reads TGTGCCAGCAGCACCGGGACGGGGCAGTTCTTC.

The V and J genes are TRBV11-2 and TRBJ1-4, with TRBD1 matching over 8 bases. Germline loops: CDR1 SGHAT, CDR2 FQNNGV. J was trimmed by 7 bases and V by 1 base; bases with no gene match: 2. This CDR3 is built from 14 residues. The CDR3 sequence is CASSLVQGGEKLFF. CDR3 in DNA: TGTGCCAGCAGCTTAGTACAGGGGGGTGAAAAACTGTTTTTT.

The chain combines TRBV2 with TRBJ1-1; D not resolved. This CDR3 contains 11 residues. Deletions cut 6 bases from V and 3 bases from J, with 5 bases between. Germline V gene sequence: CDR1 SNHLY, CDR2 FYNNEI. CDR3 sequence: CASRGDTEAFF. CDR3 sequence (DNA): TGTGCCAGCAGGGGAGACACTGAAGCTTTCTTT.

The J gene is TRBJ1-2, the V gene TRBV27, with D perhaps matching TRBD1 (5 bases). Looked up from germline, CDR1 is MNHEY and CDR2 is SMNVEV (reference sequence). The CDR3 consists of 14 residues. Trimming took 4 bases from V and 1 from J, leaving 10 bases between them. DNA of the CDR3: TGTGCCAGCAGTTCCCAGGGAATTAACTATGGCTACACCTTC. As protein: CASSSQGINYGYTF.

This chain connects TRBV18 to TRBJ2-5; TRBD1 is a possible D gene (5 bases). V dropped 0 bases and J dropped 2 bases, with 7 bases sitting between them. Germline V CDR1 and CDR2: KGHSH, LQKENI. The CDR3 is 14 residues long. The CDR3 nucleotides read TGTGCCAGCTCACCACCGACAGCACAAGAGACCCAGTACTTC. As protein: CASSPPTAQETQYF.

The V and J genes are TRBV28 and TRBJ2-7; D call uncertain. Trimming removed 6 bases at V and 3 bases at J, with 18 bases between. CDR3 length equals 15 residues. The germline CDR1 and CDR2 sequences are MDHEN and SYDVKM. Here the CDR3 reads CASSKGPHRGYEQYF. DNA for the CDR3: TGTGCCAGCAGCAAGGGTCCCCACAGAGGCTACGAGCAGTACTTC.

The chain uses TRBV5-1 and TRBJ2-2, with 9 bases that match TRBD1. The CDR3 spans 17 residues. V gave up 1 base and J gave up 1 base; unmatched junction bases: 5. Germline V gene data show CDR1 as SGHRS and CDR2 as YFSETQ. The CDR3, as DNA: TGCGCCAGCAGCTTGTACCCGGGACAGGGGAACACCGGGGAGCTGTTTTTT. The encoded protein is CASSLYPGQGNTGELFF.

The V call is TRBV19, the J call TRBJ1-5; D is possibly TRBD1 (5 bases). This CDR3 comprises 15 residues. From germline, CDR1 is LNHDA and CDR2 SQIVND (reference sequence). The V gene lost 0 bases and the J gene lost 0 bases, with 6 bases spanning the gap. Written as DNA, the CDR3 is TGTGCCAGTAGTATAGAGGGGGATAGCAATCAGCCCCAGCATTTT. Amino acids: CASSIEGDSNQPQHF.

The rearrangement uses TRBV4-2 and TRBJ2-1; D not certain. Looked up from germline, CDR1 is LGHNA and CDR2 is YNFKEQ. V dropped 0 bases and J dropped 8 bases, with 17 bases sitting between them. CDR3 length equals 16 residues. The DNA of the CDR3 is TGTGCCAGCAGCCAAGATCTTGGGGTGGCGTCCGATGAGCAGTTCTTC. This gives the protein CASSQDLGVASDEQFF.

The chain couples TRBV5-1 to TRBJ2-1; perhaps TRBD2 as D (5 bases). CDR1 is SGHRS and CDR2 is YFSETQ in the germline V gene. V lost 7 bases to trimming and J lost 6 bases, with 14 bases between them. This CDR3 has 13 residues. CDR3 residues: CASRPGSGNEQFF. CDR3 sequence (DNA): TGCGCCAGCCGACCGGGGTCGGGCAATGAGCAGTTCTTC.

The rearrangement joins TRBV6-5 to TRBJ1-2; 9 bases line up with TRBD1. Germline values: CDR1 MNHEY, CDR2 SVGAGI. The CDR3 runs to 15 residues. J lost 3 bases, V lost 7 bases, and 9 bases had no gene match. The CDR3 nucleotides are TGTGCCAGCAATCCGGGACAGGGAGCGGACTATGGCTACACCTTC. Translating it yields CASNPGQGADYGYTF.

The CDR3 DNA sequence: TGTGCCAGCAGCGCGACAGGGATCCAAGAGACCCAGTACTTC. Protein sequence: CASSATGIQETQYF. V usage is TRBV9 and J usage is TRBJ2-5, with 7 bases aligning to TRBD1. CDR1 SGDLS and CDR2 YYNGEE come from the germline V gene. V lost 3 bases to trimming and J lost 1 base; unmatched junction nucleotides: 3. The CDR3 extends over 14 amino acids. The full variable domain, its missing parts supplied by reference TRBV9 and TRBJ2-5, is DSGVTQTPKHLITATGQRVTLRCSPRSGDLSVYWYQQSLDQGLQFLIQYYNGEERAKGNILERFSAQQFPDLHSELNLSSLELGDSALYFCASSATGIQETQYFGPGTRLLVL.

The chain carries TRBV6-5 and TRBJ2-7, with D possibly TRBD2 on 6 matching bases. The germline V gene has CDR1 MNHEY and CDR2 SVGAGI. This CDR3 is built from 13 residues. Between the trimmed V and J ends, which lost 9 bases and 2 bases, there was a span of 14 bases. CDR3 region: CASTAGYTYEQYF. Here the CDR3 DNA reads TGTGCCAGTACGGCGGGGTATACCTACGAGCAGTACTTC.

The chain uses TRBV28 and TRBJ1-2, with a weak D call TRBD1 (5 bases). Trimming cost V 6 bases and J 3 bases, with 17 bases left between them. The CDR3 is 15 amino acids. Germline V gene sequence: CDR1 MDHEN, CDR2 SYDVKM. The CDR3: CASRRRTGPDYGYTF. The DNA of the CDR3 is TGTGCCAGCAGGCGAAGGACGGGACCAGACTATGGCTACACCTTC.

The V call is TRBV6-6, the J call TRBJ2-7, with TRBD1 identical over 8 bases. The CDR3 sequence is 14 residues long. CDR1 MNHNY and CDR2 SVGAGI come from the germline V gene (reference sequence). J gave up 9 bases and V 7 bases, and 14 bases lay outside the gene matches. The CDR3 coding sequence is TGTGCCAGCACCGCCGGGACAGGTTACAGTGGGCAGTACTTC. Translation gives CASTAGTGYSGQYF.

The V gene is TRBV19, the J gene TRBJ2-3; 7 bases are shared with TRBD1. From germline, CDR1 is LNHDA and CDR2 SQIVND (reference sequence). V shed 8 bases and J 7 bases; nucleotides not matched to a gene: 18. The CDR3 spans 16 residues. In DNA form, the CDR3 reads TGTGCCAGTCTAAACCCTAGGGGGCGTGAAGGGTATACGCAGTATTTT. It yields the protein CASLNPRGREGYTQYF.

The CDR3: CASSLLDGASYEQYF. The CDR3 region has the DNA TGTGCCAGCAGCCTATTGGACGGCGCTTCCTACGAGCAGTACTTC. J is TRBJ2-7 and V is TRBV6-1; D is unclear. V was clipped by 6 bases and J by 1 base, with 16 bases between them. Germline CDR1 is MNHNS and CDR2 is SASEGT. The CDR3 sequence is 15 residues long.

For the CDR3, the DNA is TGTGCCAGCAGCCTCTCCAATAGCGGTTACAATGAGCAGTTCTTC. This codes for CASSLSNSGYNEQFF. The chain carries TRBV5-4 and TRBJ2-1; tentative D call: TRBD2 (6 bases). CDR3 length: 15 amino acids. The V and J ends lost 4 bases and 4 bases respectively, with 15 bases between them. Germline V gene data show CDR1 as SGHNT and CDR2 as YYREEE (reference sequence).

Notes on this clone: This sample also contains other DNA sequences that code for the same CDR3. The chain carries TRBV5-1 and TRBJ2-1, with 11 nucleotides matching TRBD2. CDR1 SGHRS and CDR2 YFSETQ come from the germline V gene. The CDR3 covers 15 residues. Trimming cost V 2 bases and J 7 bases; bases outside gene matches: 5. CDR3 in DNA: TGCGCCAGCAGCTTTATAGCGGGAGGGCCGAATGAGCAGTTCTTC. Protein: CASSFIAGGPNEQFF.